The present T cell receptor gamma chain was sequenced within a study of intestinal T cells in coeliac disease (dated by TCRdb to about 2020). Broadly, across the study: Coeliac patients were found to be much younger than controls, with mean ages of roughly 16.0 versus 55 years recorded in the TRG cohort. In the TCR-delta (TRD) cohort, there were duodenal biopsies from around ten coeliac disease patients and around ten non-coeliac controls. A second, larger TCR-gamma (TRG) cohort included duodenal biopsies from roughly 36 coeliac disease patients and approximately 23 non-coeliac controls. Study-wide findings and limitations: FFPE-derived DNA was found to be relatively degraded, and loss of a proportion of TCR sequences in each sample was likely caused by this degradation. Clustering based on TRG put most of the roughly 54 biopsies (94.4%) in the right class, and the reported leave-one-out accuracy was about 90%. Repeated CDR3 amino acid sequences could not be distinguished from PCR duplicates in the analysis. In training, clustering based on TRD kmers put every one of the 22 biopsies in the right class, and the leave-one-out accuracy was reported as 91%. A significant age difference was observed between coeliac and control groups, although significant classification was not yielded by an age-split analysis.

Concerning this clone itself: What antigen it recognizes has not been identified. Base qualities are missing; no much larger clone stands one base away.

V is trimmed back by 12 bases and J by 3 bases, and the junction contains 19 bases that no gene match accounts for. The germline V gene gives CDR1 as EGSTGY and CDR2 as YDSYTSSV. Taken from cysteine to phenylalanine, the CDR3 has 16 residues. The only DNA kept is the CDR3, 48 bases in frame from the first base. For each case, genomic DNA was extracted from ten 5-um FFPE scrolls with the QIAamp DNA FFPE tissue kit. Classification of coeliac disease based on the TCR repertoire was tested using fully anonymised formalin-fixed paraffin-embedded duodenal biopsies that were surplus to diagnostic needs. The controls had no clinical or histological suspicion of coeliac disease and had upper endoscopy for reflux, dyspepsia or gastritis. Library method: multiplex PCR. TCRdb shows the sequencer as Ion Torrent PGM. The LymphoTrack kit, which has primers carrying Illumina adapters, was used to amplify TRG repertoires from roughly 200 ng of biopsy DNA. TRG amplicons were purified using AMPure XP beads, were quantified on a 2100 Bioanalyzer, and were pooled equimolarly. An Ion PGM instrument was used to sequence the TRG libraries. The authors' analysis ran thus. Reads in which more than 10% of nucleotides fell below the per-patient third-quartile quality score were removed with FastX. Alignment of reads was performed with IMGT/HighV-QUEST so that V, D and J genes were assigned, CDR3 regions were identified and functionality was assessed. After the sequences were translated into amino acids, every sequence predicted to be non-functional was thrown out. CDR3s were broken into kmers both with and without positional annotation, kmer frequencies were analysed by PCA, and samples were clustered using each of the 1023 combinations of PCs 1-10. Classification was validated by leave-one-out cross-validation, in which parameters were re-optimised on the remaining samples each time. Shannon diversity was calculated with the vegan R package from repeated random subsamples, each the size of the lowest read count. TCRdb reanalyzed the public reads with the CATT caller, and identical DNA sequences were merged afterwards. TCRdb's processing, not the study's, gives the V and J calls here. In this sample the table shows around 310 gamma-chain clones, 50% of which occur a single time. The ten largest clones capture roughly half of the sample.

Sequencing was done on a sample of a duodenal biopsy. The V and J segments used are TRGV4 and TRGJP1. The TCR originated in a human donor who served as a control with a normal duodenal biopsy, not a healthy volunteer. The CDR3 is CAHLGCQLPTGWFKIF. The bases are TGTGCCCACCTGGGATGTCAGCTGCCCACTGGTTGGTTCAAGATATTT.